This T cell receptor beta chain was found in a study of T cell clonality in common variable immunodeficiency. Regarding the study as a whole: Common variable immunodeficiency TCR beta sequences reportedly had fewer deletions and N-nucleotide insertions.

The data were produced by immunoSEQ multiplex PCR, yet TCRdb's version contains in-frame clones alone and is incomplete. The sample was found to contain about 81,000 clones, and every one recurs. With 6 bases removed from V and 0 bases from J, the gap between germline ends came to 11 bases. The CDR3 is 14 amino acids. This clone was counted at least ten times. The target antigen is unknown. The read stops 3 residues short of the end of the CDR3; the missing end is completed from the germline J gene. This receptor was obtained from a person between 18 and 75 years old in good health. The chain couples TRBV12-3 or TRBV12-4 to TRBJ1-1, with a weak D call TRBD1 (6 bases). Sequencing input: peripheral blood mononuclear cells. CDR3 DNA, as far as it was read: TGTGCCAGCAGCCCGACAGGAGTGAACACTGAA. Amino acids: CASSPTGVNTE. The whole CDR3 protein is CASSPTGVNTEAFF.